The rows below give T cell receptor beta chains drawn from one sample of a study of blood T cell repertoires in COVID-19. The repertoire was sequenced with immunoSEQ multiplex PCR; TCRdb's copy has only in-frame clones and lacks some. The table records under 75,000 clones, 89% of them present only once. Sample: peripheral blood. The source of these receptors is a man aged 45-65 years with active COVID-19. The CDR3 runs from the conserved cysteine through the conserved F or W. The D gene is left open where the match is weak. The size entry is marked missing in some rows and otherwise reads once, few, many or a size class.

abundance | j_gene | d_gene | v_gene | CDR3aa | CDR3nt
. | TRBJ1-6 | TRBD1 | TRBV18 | CASSPMTGDNSPLHF | TGTGCCAGCTCACCCATGACAGGGGATAATTCACCCCTCCACTTT
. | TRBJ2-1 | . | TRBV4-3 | CASSQDMRNEQFF | TGCGCCAGCAGCCAAGATATGAGGAATGAGCAGTTCTTC
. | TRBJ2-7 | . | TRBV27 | CASSLIRGYEQYF | TGTGCCAGCAGTTTAATCAGGGGCTACGAGCAGTACTTC
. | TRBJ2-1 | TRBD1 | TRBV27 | CARAGQGSYNEQFF | TGTGCCAGGGCGGGACAGGGCTCCTACAATGAGCAGTTCTTC
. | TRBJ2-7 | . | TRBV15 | CATSRPSSETYEQYF | TGTGCCACCAGCAGGCCCTCCTCGGAGACCTACGAGCAGTACTTC
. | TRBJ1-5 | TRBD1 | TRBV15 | CATSRTYDRGGNQPQHF | TGTGCCACCAGCAGAACCTATGACAGGGGAGGCAATCAGCCCCAGCATTTT
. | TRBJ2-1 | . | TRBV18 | CASSQGVNSYNEQFF | TGTGCCAGCTCTCAAGGAGTGAACTCCTACAATGAGCAGTTCTTC
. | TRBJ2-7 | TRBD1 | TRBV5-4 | CASSPGQGPYEQYF | TGTGCCAGCAGCCCGGGACAGGGTCCCTACGAGCAGTACTTC
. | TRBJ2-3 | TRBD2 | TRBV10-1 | CANRIAGGGRGTQYF | TGCGCCAACCGTATAGCGGGGGGGGGACGTGGTACGCAGTATTTT
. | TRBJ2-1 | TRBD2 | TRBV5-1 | CASSLTSGASYNEQFF | TGCGCCAGCAGCTTGACTAGCGGGGCATCCTACAATGAGCAGTTCTTC
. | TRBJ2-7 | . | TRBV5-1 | CASSPGSYEQYF | TGCGCCAGCAGCCCCGGGAGCTACGAGCAGTACTTC
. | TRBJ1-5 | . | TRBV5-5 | CASSLGEGYGQPQHF | TGTGCCAGCAGCTTGGGTGAGGGTTACGGGCAGCCCCAGCATTTT
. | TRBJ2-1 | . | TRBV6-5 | CACARTGIDGNEQFF | TGTGCCTGCGCCCGTACAGGGATTGATGGCAATGAGCAGTTCTTC
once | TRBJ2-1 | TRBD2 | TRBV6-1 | CASSEALFTGLAGGPSSYNEQFF | TGTGCCAGCAGTGAAGCCCTTTTTACGGGACTAGCGGGGGGACCGAGCTCCTACAATGAGCAGTTCTTC
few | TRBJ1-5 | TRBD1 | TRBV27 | CASSNLGTGAYSNQPQHF | TGTGCCAGCAGCAATCTAGGGACAGGGGCTTATAGCAATCAGCCCCAGCATTTT
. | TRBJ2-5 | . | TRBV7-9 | CASSTHRGERETQYF | TGTGCCAGCAGCACTCACCGGGGAGAGAGGGAGACCCAGTACTTC
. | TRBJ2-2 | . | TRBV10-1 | CASSESGSGELFF | TGCGCCAGCAGTGAGTCGGGCAGCGGGGAGCTGTTTTTT
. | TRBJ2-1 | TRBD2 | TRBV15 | CATSSGRGNEQFF | TGTGCCACCAGCAGCGGGAGGGGCAATGAGCAGTTCTTC
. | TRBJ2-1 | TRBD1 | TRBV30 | CAWRQGTYNEQFF | TGTGCCTGGAGACAGGGGACCTACAATGAGCAGTTCTTC
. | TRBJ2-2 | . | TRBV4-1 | CASSLDNGELFF | TGCGCCAGCAGCCTTGACAACGGGGAGCTGTTTTTT
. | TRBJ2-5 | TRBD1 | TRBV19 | CASSMLTGGSETQYF | TGTGCCAGTAGTATGTTGACAGGGGGCTCGGAGACCCAGTACTTC
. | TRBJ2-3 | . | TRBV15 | CATSRAQDSQYF | TGTGCCACCAGCAGAGCCCAGGATTCGCAGTATTTT
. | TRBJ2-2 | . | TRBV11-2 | CASSPHSGTNTGELFF | TGTGCCAGCAGCCCACACAGCGGAACCAACACCGGGGAGCTGTTTTTT
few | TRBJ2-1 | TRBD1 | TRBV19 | CATGQGASYNEQFF | TGTGCCACCGGACAGGGGGCCTCCTACAATGAGCAGTTCTTC
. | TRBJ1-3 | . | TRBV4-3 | CASSQTSWTSGVGNTIYF | TGCGCCAGCAGCCAGACCTCCTGGACTTCGGGGGTAGGAAACACCATATATTTT
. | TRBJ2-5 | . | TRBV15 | CATSRDSQETQYF | TGTGCCACCAGCAGGGACAGCCAAGAGACCCAGTACTTC
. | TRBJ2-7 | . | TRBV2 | CASTLGGGPDEQYF | TGTGCCAGCACGTTAGGGGGGGGCCCTGACGAGCAGTACTTC
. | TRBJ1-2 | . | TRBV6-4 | CASSKPPQGLRGYTF | TGTGCCAGCAGTAAGCCCCCACAGGGTTTGCGTGGCTACACCTTC
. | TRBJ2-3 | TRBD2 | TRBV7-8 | CASSLWAAGGSPDTQYF | TGTGCCAGCAGCTTATGGGCTGCGGGGGGGTCCCCAGATACGCAGTATTTT
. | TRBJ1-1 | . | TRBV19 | CASSMRTLHTEAFF | TGTGCCAGTAGTATGCGGACACTCCACACTGAAGCTTTCTTT
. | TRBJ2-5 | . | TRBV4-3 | CASSQDRASVRYF | TGCGCCAGCAGCCAAGATCGCGCCAGCGTTCGGTACTTC
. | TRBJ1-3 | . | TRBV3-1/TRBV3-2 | CASRLGGTSGNTIYF | TGTGCCAGCAGGCTAGGGGGTACCTCTGGAAACACCATATATTTT
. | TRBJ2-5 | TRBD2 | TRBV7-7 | CASSSGGAGSLTQYF | TGTGCCAGCAGCTCCGGCGGAGCGGGGTCCTTGACCCAGTACTTC
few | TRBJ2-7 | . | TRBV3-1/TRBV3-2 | CASSRSGDSYEQYF | TGTGCCAGCAGCCGCTCAGGGGACTCCTACGAGCAGTACTTC
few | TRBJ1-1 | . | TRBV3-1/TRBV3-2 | CASSRLNTEAFF | TGTGCCAGCAGTCGTCTTAACACTGAAGCTTTCTTT
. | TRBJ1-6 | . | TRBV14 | CASSQGDNLGSPLHF | TGTGCCAGCAGCCAAGGGGACAACCTGGGGTCACCCCTCCACTTT
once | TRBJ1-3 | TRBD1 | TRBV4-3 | CASSQDRGLSGNTIYF | TGCGCCAGCAGCCAAGACAGGGGGCTTTCTGGAAACACCATATATTTT
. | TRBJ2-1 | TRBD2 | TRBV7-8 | CASSSTSGGYNEQFF | TGTGCCAGCAGCTCGACTAGCGGGGGGTACAATGAGCAGTTCTTC
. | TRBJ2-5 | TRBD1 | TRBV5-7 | CASSFTETGEWETQYF | TGTGCCAGCAGCTTCACCGAGACAGGGGAATGGGAGACCCAGTACTTC
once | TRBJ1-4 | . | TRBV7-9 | CASSPTPYLNEKLFF | TGTGCCAGCAGCCCCACCCCCTATCTTAATGAAAAACTGTTTTTT
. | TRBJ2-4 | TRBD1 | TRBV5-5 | CASSFNDREKNIQYF | TGTGCCAGCAGCTTCAATGACAGGGAAAAAAACATTCAGTACTTC
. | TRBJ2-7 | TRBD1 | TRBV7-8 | CASSVRDREYEQYF | TGTGCCAGCAGCGTCCGGGACAGGGAGTACGAGCAGTACTTC
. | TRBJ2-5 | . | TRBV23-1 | CASTHTPRDKYQETQYF | TGCGCCAGCACCCACACTCCAAGGGACAAGTACCAAGAGACCCAGTACTTC
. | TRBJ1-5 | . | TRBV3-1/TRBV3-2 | CASSQGAGLGQPQHF | TGTGCCAGCAGCCAGGGCGCGGGGCTGGGACAGCCCCAGCATTTT
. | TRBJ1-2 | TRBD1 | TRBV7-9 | CASSLGTGSQYGYTF | TGTGCCAGCAGCTTAGGGACAGGTTCGCAATATGGCTACACCTTC
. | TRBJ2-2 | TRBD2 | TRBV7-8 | CASSLLAGGLPHTGELFF | TGTGCCAGCAGCTTACTAGCGGGGGGGCTGCCTCACACCGGGGAGCTGTTTTTT
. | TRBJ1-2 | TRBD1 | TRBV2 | CASSAGTDYGYTF | TGTGCCAGCAGTGCCGGGACAGACTATGGCTACACCTTC
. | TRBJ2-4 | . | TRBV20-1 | CSASPRGTKAKNIQYF | TGCAGTGCTAGTCCCCGCGGAACAAAAGCCAAAAACATTCAGTACTTC
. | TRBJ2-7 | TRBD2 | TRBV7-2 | CASSAGTSGGAKTYEQYF | TGTGCCAGCAGCGCGGGGACTAGCGGGGGGGCCAAAACCTACGAGCAGTACTTC
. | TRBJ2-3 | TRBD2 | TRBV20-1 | CSASGTMGTDTQYF | TGCAGTGCTAGTGGGACTATGGGCACAGATACGCAGTATTTT
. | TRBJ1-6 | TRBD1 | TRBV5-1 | CASSLNGRTGATQHNSPLHF | TGCGCCAGCAGCTTGAACGGTCGGACAGGGGCTACTCAGCATAATTCACCCCTCCACTTT
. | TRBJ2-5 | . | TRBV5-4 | CASSLYRTQQETQYF | TGTGCCAGCAGCTTGTACCGGACACAACAAGAGACCCAGTACTTC
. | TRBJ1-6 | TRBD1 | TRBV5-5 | CASSTTGYNSPLHF | TGTGCCAGCAGCACGACAGGGTATAATTCACCCCTCCACTTT